This T cell receptor (beta chain) was obtained from a study of CD8+ T cells in alopecia areata. Turning to the study itself: Spontaneously alopecic C3H/HeJ graft donors, about 6-13 months old, gave skin to approximately 7-11-week-old female C3H/HeJ mice.

Worth noting for this clone: Its matching antigen is unknown. Gene names follow the mouse nomenclature.

Cell sorting was performed on pooled cutaneous lymph node cells with CD4, CD8alpha, NKG2D, NKG2ACE and other markers. Isolated RNA was reverse transcribed into cDNA used as the sequencing template. Some clones are missing from TCRdb's copy, which holds only in-frame ones; the method was immunoSEQ multiplex PCR. The specimen has more than 250,000 clones, none found just once. Study-wide results and limits: Higher clonality and more expanded CD8+ clones appeared in lesional than normal scalp. The study also sequences resident alphabeta T cells of normal skin in scalp samples.

The source of this sequence is a C3H/HeJ mouse with alopecia areata. The mice in this strain carry MHC haplotype H2-k. The sequenced sample consisted of CD4+ T cells sorted from a lymph node.

Incomplete CDR3 DNA: TGTGCCAGCAGTATCCGGGACAATAACTATGCT. It yields the protein CASSIRDNNYA. In full, the CDR3 reads CASSIRDNNYAEQFF. The chain recombines TRBV19 with TRBJ2-1; perhaps TRBD1 as D (6 bases). The missing CDR3 end, 4 residues past where the read stops, is filled in from the germline J gene. Per germline, CDR1 FNHDT and CDR2 SITEND (reference sequence). V lost 2 bases and J lost 0, with 9 bases in between. The CDR3 length is 15 residues. Full variable domain (rest looked up from reference TRBV19 and TRBJ2-1): GGIITQTPKFLIGQEGQKLTLKCQQNFNHDTMYWYRQDSGKGLRLIYYSITENDLQKGDLSEGYDASREKKSSFSLTVTSAQKNEMAVFLCASSIRDNNYAEQFFGPGTRLTVL.